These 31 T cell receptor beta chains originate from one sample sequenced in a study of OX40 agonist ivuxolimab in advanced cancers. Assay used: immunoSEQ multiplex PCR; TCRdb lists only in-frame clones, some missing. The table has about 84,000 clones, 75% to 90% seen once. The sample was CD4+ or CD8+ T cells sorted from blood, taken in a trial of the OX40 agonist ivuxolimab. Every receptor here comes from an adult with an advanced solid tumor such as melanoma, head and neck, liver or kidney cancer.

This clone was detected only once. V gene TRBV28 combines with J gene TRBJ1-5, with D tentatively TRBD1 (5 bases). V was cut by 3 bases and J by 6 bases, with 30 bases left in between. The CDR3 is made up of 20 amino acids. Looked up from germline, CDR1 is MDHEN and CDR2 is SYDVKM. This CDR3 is CASSFSGGGTLGRGGQPQHF. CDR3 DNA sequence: TGTGCCAGCAGTTTCTCAGGTGGTGGGACGTTGGGGAGGGGTGGTCAGCCCCAGCATTTT. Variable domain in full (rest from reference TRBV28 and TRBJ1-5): DVKVTQSSRYLVKRTGEKVFLECVQDMDHENMFWYRQDPGLGLRLIYFSYDVKMKEKGDIPEGYSVSREKKERFSLILESASTNQTSMYLCASSFSGGGTLGRGGQPQHFGDGTRLSIL.

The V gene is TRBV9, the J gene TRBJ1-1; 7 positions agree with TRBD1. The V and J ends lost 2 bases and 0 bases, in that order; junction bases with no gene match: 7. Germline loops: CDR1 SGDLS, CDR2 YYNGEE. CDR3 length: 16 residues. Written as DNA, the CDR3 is TGTGCCAGCAGCGTCGATCCGGGACAGCTGAACACTGAAGCTTTCTTT. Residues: CASSVDPGQLNTEAFF.

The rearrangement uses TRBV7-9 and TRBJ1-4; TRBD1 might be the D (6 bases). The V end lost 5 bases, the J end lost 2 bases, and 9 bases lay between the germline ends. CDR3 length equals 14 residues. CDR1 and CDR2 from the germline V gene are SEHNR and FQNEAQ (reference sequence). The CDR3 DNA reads TGTGCCAGCAGCCTAAGGGGGACTAATGAAAAACTGTTTTTT. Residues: CASSLRGTNEKLFF.

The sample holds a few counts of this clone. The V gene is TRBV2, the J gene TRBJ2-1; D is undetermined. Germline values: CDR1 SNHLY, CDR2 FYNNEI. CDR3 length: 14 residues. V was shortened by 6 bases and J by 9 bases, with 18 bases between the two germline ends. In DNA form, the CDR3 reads TGTGCCAGCAGCGTTAAGGGCCTTCTCACTGAGCAGTTCTTC. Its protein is CASSVKGLLTEQFF.

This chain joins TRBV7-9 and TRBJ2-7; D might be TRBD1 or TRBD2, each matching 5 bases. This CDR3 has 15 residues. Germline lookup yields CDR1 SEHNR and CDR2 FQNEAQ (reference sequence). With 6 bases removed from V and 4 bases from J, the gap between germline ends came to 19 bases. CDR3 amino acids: CASREWGSGGYEQYF. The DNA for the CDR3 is TGTGCCAGCAGGGAGTGGGGGTCGGGCGGTTACGAGCAGTACTTC.

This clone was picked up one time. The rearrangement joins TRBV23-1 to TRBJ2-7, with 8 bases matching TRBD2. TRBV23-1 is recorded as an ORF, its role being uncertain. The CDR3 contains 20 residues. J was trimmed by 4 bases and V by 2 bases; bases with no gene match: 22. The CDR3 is CASSQPTRGGPQLEGYEQYF. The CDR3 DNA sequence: TGCGCCAGCAGTCAACCGACCCGGGGGGGGCCCCAACTCGAGGGGTACGAGCAGTACTTC.

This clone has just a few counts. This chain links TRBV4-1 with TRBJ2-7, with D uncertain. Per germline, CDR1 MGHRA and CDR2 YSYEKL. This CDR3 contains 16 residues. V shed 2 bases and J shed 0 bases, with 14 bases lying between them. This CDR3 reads CASSQNPHITSYEQYF. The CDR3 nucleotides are TGCGCCAGCAGCCAAAACCCCCACATTACCTCCTACGAGCAGTACTTC.

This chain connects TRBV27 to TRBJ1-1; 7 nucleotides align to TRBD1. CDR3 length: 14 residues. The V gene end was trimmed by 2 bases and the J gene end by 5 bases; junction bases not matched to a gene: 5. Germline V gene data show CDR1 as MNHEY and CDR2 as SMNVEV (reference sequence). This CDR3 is CASSLDRVLTEAFF. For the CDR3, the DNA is TGTGCCAGCAGTTTAGACAGGGTCTTGACTGAAGCTTTCTTT.

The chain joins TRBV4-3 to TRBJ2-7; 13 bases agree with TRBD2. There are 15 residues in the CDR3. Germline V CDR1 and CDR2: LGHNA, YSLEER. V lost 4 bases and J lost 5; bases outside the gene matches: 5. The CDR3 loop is CASSRTSGSFHEQYF. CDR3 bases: TGCGCCAGCAGCCGGACTAGCGGGAGTTTCCACGAGCAGTACTTC.

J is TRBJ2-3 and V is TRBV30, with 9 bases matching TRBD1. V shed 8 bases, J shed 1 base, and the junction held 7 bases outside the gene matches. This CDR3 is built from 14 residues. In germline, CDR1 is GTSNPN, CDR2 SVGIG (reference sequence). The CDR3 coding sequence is TGTGCCCGTGATACAGGGGGCGGCACAGATACGCAGTATTTT. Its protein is CARDTGGGTDTQYF.

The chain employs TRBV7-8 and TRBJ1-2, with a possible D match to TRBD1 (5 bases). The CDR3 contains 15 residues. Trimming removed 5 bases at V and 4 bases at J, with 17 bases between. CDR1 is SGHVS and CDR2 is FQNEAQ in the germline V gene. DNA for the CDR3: TGTGCCAGCAGCCCGAGAGGGACGGGGGTCTATGGCTACACCTTC. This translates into CASSPRGTGVYGYTF.

The CDR3 loop reads CASSDSALSSYNEQFF. The DNA of the CDR3 is TGCGCCAGCAGTGATTCTGCGTTGAGCTCCTACAATGAGCAGTTCTTC. The J gene is TRBJ2-1, the V gene TRBV10-1; unclear D gene. The V gene lost 3 bases and the J gene lost 0 bases, with 12 bases spanning the gap. CDR1 and CDR2 (germline): WNHNN, SYGVQD (reference sequence). The CDR3 covers 16 residues.

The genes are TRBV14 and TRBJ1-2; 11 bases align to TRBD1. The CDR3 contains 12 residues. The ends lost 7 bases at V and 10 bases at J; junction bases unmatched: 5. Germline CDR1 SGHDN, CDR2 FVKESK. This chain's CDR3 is CASNLDRGPYTF. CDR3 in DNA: TGTGCCAGCAACCTGGACAGGGGGCCCTACACCTTC. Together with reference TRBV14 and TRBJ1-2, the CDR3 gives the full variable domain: EAGVTQFPSHSVIEKGQTVTLRCDPISGHDNLYWYRRVMGKEIKFLLHFVKESKQDESGMPNNRFLAERTGGTYSTLKVQPAELEDSGVYFCASNLDRGPYTFGSGTRLTVV.

CDR3 loop: CASSIRRDFRAGELFF. The CDR3 DNA sequence: TGTGCCAGCAGCATTAGAAGGGATTTCCGAGCCGGGGAGCTGTTTTTT. This chain uses TRBV7-8 with TRBJ2-2, with D hard to call. This CDR3 comprises 16 residues. Germline-derived CDR1 and CDR2 are SGHVS and FQNEAQ. V shed 5 bases and J shed 6 bases, with 19 bases lying between them. The full variable domain, its missing parts supplied by reference TRBV7-8 and TRBJ2-2, is GAGVSQSPRYKVAKRGQDVALRCDPISGHVSLFWYQQALGQGPEFLTYFQNEAQLDKSGLPSDRFFAERPEGSVSTLKIQRTQQEDSAVYLCASSIRRDFRAGELFFGEGSRLTVL.

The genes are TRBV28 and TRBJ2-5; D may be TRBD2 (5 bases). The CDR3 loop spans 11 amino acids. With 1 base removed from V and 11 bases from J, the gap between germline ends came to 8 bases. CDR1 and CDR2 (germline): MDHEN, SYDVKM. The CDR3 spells CASSLFGEQYF. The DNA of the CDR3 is TGTGCCAGCAGTTTATTCGGGGAGCAGTACTTC.

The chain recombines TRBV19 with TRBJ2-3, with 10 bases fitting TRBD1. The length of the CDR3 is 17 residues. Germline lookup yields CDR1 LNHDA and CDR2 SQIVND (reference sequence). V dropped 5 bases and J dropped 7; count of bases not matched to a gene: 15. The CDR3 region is CASSPWDRGPDMYTQYF. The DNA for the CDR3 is TGTGCCAGTAGTCCTTGGGACAGGGGCCCTGATATGTATACGCAGTATTTT. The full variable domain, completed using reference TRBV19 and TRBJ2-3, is DGGITQSPKYLFRKEGQNVTLSCEQNLNHDAMYWYRQDPGQGLRLIYYSQIVNDFQKGDIAEGYSVSREKKESFPLTVTSAQKNPTAFYLCASSPWDRGPDMYTQYFGPGTRLTVL.

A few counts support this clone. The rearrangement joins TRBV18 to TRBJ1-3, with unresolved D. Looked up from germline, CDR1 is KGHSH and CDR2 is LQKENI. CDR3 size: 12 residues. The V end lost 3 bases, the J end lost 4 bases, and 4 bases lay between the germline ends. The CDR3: CASSPAGNTIYF. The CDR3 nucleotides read TGTGCCAGCTCACCTGCCGGAAACACCATATATTTT.

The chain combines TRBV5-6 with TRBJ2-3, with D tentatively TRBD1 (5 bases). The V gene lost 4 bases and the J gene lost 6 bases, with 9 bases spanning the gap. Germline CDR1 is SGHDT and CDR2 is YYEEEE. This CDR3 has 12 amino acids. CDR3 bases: TGTGCCAGCAGCCCATACAGGGATACGCAGTATTTT. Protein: CASSPYRDTQYF.

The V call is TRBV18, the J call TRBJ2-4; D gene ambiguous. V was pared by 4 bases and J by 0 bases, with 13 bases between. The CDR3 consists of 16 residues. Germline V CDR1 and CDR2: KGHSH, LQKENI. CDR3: CASSRTELLAKNIQYF. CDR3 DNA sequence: TGTGCCAGCTCACGTACAGAGTTACTAGCCAAAAACATTCAGTACTTC. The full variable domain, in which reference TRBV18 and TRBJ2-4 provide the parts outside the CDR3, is NAGVMQNPRHLVRRRGQEARLRCSPMKGHSHVYWYRQLPEEGLKFMVYLQKENIIDESGMPKERFSAEFPKEGPSILRIQQVVRGDSAAYFCASSRTELLAKNIQYFGAGTRLSVL.

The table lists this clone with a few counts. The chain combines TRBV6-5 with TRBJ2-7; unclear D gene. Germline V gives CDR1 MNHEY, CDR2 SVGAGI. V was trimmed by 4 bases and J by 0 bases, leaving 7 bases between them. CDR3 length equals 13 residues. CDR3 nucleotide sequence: TGTGCCAGCAGTTCGTCACGCTCCTACGAGCAGTACTTC. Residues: CASSSSRSYEQYF.

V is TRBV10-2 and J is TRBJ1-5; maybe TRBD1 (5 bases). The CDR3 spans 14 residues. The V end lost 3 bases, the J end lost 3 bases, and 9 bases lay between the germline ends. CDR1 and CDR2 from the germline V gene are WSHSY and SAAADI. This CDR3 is CASSDPGINQPQHF. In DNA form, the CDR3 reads TGCGCCAGCAGTGATCCAGGGATCAATCAGCCCCAGCATTTT.

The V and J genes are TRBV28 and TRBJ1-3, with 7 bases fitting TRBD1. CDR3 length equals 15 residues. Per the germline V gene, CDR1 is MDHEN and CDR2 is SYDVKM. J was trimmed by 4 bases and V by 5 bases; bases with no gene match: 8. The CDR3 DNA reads TGTGCCAGCAGTGTGACAGGGTCATTAGGAAACACCATATATTTT. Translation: CASSVTGSLGNTIYF.

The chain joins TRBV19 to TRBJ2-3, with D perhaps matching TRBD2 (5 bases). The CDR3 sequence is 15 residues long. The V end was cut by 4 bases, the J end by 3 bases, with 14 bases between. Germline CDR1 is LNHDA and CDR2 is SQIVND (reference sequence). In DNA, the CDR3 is TGTGCCAGTAGTACTCGGATCGGCGGGACAGATACGCAGTATTTT. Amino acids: CASSTRIGGTDTQYF.

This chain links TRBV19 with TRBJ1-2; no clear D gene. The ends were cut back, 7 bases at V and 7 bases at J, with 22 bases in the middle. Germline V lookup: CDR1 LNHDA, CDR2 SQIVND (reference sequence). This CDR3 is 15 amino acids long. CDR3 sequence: CASTLGSGNNRGYTF. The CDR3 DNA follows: TGTGCCAGTACTCTTGGTTCGGGGAATAATCGTGGCTACACCTTC.

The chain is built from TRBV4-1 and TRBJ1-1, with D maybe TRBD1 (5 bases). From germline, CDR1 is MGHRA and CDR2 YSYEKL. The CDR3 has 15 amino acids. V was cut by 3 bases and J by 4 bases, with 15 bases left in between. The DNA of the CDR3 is TGCGCCAGCAGCCACCTTTTTAGACAGAGCACTGAAGCTTTCTTT. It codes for CASSHLFRQSTEAFF.

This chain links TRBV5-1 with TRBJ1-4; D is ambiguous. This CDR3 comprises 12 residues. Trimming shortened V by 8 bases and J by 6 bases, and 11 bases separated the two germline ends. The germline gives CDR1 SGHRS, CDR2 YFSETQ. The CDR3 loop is CARSLTYEKLFF. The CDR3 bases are TGCGCCAGGTCCCTTACCTATGAAAAACTGTTTTTT. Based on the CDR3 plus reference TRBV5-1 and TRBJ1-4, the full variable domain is KAGVTQTPRYLIKTRGQQVTLSCSPISGHRSVSWYQQTPGQGLQFLFEYFSETQRNKGNFPGRFSGRQFSNSRSEMNVSTLELGDSALYLCARSLTYEKLFFGSGTQLSVL.

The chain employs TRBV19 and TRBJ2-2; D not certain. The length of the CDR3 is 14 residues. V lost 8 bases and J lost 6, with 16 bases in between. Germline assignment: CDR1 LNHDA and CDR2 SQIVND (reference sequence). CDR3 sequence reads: CASGVGSPPGELFF. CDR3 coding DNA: TGTGCCAGTGGTGTAGGGTCCCCACCCGGGGAGCTGTTTTTT.

The CDR3 sequence: CASSECSRQSRANVLTF. DNA for the CDR3: TGTGCCAGCAGCGAGTGCTCTCGACAAAGTCGGGCCAACGTCCTGACTTTC. The V and J genes are TRBV11-3 and TRBJ2-6, with D hard to call. The CDR3 covers 17 residues. In germline, CDR1 is SGHNT, CDR2 YENEEA. V dropped 5 bases and J dropped 5 bases, with 19 bases sitting between them.

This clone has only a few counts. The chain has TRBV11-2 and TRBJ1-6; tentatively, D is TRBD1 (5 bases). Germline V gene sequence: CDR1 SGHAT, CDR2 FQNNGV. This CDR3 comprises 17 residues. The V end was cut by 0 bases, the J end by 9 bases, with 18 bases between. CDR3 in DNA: TGTGCCAGCAGCTTAGAAGGCAGGGTCGATTTGGTTTCACCCCTCCACTTT. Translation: CASSLEGRVDLVSPLHF. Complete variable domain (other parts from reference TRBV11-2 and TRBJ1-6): EAGVAQSPRYKIIEKRQSVAFWCNPISGHATLYWYQQILGQGPKLLIQFQNNGVVDDSQLPKDRFSAERLKGVDSTLKIQPAKLEDSAVYLCASSLEGRVDLVSPLHFGNGTRLTVT.

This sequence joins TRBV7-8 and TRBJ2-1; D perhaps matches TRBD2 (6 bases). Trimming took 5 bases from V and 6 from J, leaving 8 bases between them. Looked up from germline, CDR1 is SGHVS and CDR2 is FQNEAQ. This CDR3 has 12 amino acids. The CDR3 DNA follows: TGTGCCAGCAGCCGGGAGCTCAATGAGCAGTTCTTC. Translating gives CASSRELNEQFF.

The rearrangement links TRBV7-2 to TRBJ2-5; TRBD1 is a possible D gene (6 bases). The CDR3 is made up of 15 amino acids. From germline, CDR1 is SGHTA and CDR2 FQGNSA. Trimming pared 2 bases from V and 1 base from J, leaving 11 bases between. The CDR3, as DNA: TGTGCCAGCAGCTTACTCGGACAGCCCCAAGAGACCCAGTACTTC. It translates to CASSLLGQPQETQYF.